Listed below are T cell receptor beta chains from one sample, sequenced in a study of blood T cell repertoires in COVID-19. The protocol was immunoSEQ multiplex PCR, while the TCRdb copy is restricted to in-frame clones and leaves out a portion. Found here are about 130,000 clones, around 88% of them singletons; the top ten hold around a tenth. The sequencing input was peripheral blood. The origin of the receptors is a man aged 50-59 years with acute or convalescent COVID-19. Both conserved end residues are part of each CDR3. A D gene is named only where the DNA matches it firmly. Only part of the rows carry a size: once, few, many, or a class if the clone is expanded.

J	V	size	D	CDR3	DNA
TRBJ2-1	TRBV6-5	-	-	CASSSQVFSYNEQFF	TGTGCCAGCAGTTCACAGGTTTTCTCCTACAATGAGCAGTTCTTC
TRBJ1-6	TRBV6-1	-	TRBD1	CASSDKGQGHSPLHF	TGTGCCAGCAGTGATAAGGGACAGGGGCATTCACCCCTCCACTTT
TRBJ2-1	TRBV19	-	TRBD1	CASSPWTGVNEQFF	TGTGCCAGTAGTCCATGGACAGGGGTTAATGAGCAGTTCTTC
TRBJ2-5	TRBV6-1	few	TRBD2	CASSEFGGQETQYF	TGTGCCAGCAGTGAGTTCGGGGGGCAAGAGACCCAGTACTTC
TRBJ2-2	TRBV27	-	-	CASMAAHTGELFF	TGTGCCAGCATGGCCGCCCACACCGGGGAGCTGTTTTTT
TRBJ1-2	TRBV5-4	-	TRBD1	CASSNFDRAYGYTF	TGTGCCAGCAGCAACTTCGACAGGGCCTATGGCTACACCTTC
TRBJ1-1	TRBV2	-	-	CASKTQENTEAFF	TGTGCCAGCAAGACACAGGAGAACACTGAAGCTTTCTTT
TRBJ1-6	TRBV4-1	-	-	CASSQDPIREGSPLHF	TGCGCCAGCAGCCAAGACCCCATCAGGGAGGGTTCACCCCTCCACTTT
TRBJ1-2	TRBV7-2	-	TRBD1	CASSLRTGDIYGYTF	TGTGCCAGCAGCCTACGGACAGGGGATATCTATGGCTACACCTTC
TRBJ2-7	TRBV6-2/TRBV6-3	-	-	CASSYSWAEQYF	TGTGCCAGCAGTTACTCGTGGGCCGAGCAGTACTTC
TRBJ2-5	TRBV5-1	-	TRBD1	CASSLESAGGRETQYF	TGCGCCAGCAGCTTGGAATCTGCAGGGGGCAGGGAGACCCAGTACTTC
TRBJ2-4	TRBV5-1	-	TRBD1	CASSPGTGINIQYF	TGCGCCAGCAGCCCCGGGACAGGGATAAACATTCAGTACTTC
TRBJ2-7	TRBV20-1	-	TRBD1	CSAWTGVEQYF	TGCAGTGCGTGGACAGGGGTCGAGCAGTACTTC
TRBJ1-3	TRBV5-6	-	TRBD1	CASSSRTGTDTIYF	TGTGCCAGCAGTTCCCGGACAGGTACTGATACCATATATTTT
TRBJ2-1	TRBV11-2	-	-	CASSIRPARDEQFF	TGTGCCAGCAGCATACGACCAGCTCGGGATGAGCAGTTCTTC
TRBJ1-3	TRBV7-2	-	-	CASSTAKRTGNTIYF	TGTGCCAGCAGCACAGCAAAGCGGACTGGAAACACCATATATTTT
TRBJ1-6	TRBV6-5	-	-	CASSYLGRESPLHF	TGTGCCAGCAGTTACCTGGGGAGGGAGTCACCCCTCCACTTT
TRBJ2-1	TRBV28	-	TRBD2	CASGTFSGRGTYNEQFF	TGTGCCAGCGGAACATTTAGCGGGAGAGGGACCTACAATGAGCAGTTCTTC
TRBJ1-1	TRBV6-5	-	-	CASETGSLEAFF	TGTGCCAGTGAGACAGGCTCCCTTGAAGCTTTCTTT
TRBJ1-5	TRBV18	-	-	CASSPSVAVSKQPQHF	TGTGCCAGCTCACCATCAGTCGCAGTATCAAAGCAGCCCCAGCATTTT
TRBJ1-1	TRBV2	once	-	CASSEAGQGGTEAFF	TGTGCCAGCAGTGAAGCCGGGCAGGGAGGGACTGAAGCTTTCTTT
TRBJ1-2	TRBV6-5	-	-	CASSGGPGGYTF	TGTGCCAGCAGCGGGGGGCCGGGTGGCTACACCTTC
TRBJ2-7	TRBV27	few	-	CASSFTEGLGEQYF	TGTGCCAGCAGTTTTACGGAGGGCCTAGGCGAGCAGTACTTC
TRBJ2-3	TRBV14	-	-	CASSQDRGGGPGADTQYF	TGTGCCAGCAGCCAAGATCGGGGCGGGGGCCCGGGGGCAGATACGCAGTATTTT
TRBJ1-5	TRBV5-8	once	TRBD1	CASSSGTGRFQPQHF	TGTGCCAGCAGTTCCGGGACAGGTCGGTTTCAGCCCCAGCATTTT
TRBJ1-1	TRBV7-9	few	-	CASRTGTLNTEAFF	TGTGCCAGCAGAACCGGGACATTGAACACTGAAGCTTTCTTT
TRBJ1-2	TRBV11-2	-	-	CASSFDSNYGYTF	TGTGCCAGCAGCTTCGACAGTAACTATGGCTACACCTTC
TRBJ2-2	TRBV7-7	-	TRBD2	CASSSSGTRNTGELFF	TGTGCTAGCAGCTCGTCCGGGACTAGAAACACCGGGGAGCTGTTTTTT
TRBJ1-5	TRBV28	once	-	CASRRERQPQHF	TGTGCCAGCAGGAGGGAAAGGCAGCCCCAGCATTTT
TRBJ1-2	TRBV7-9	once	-	CASSSPLLEVNYGYTF	TGTGCCAGCAGCTCCCCCCTACTCGAGGTTAACTATGGCTACACCTTC